This T cell receptor (beta chain) appears in the sequencing data of a study of technical replicates of blood from a few donors. The trim removed 2 bases at V and 0 bases at J, leaving 8 bases unmatched. Germline loops: CDR1 SEHNR, CDR2 FQNEAQ (reference sequence). This CDR3 is built from 17 residues. TCRdb keeps only in-frame clones here, not all; method: immunoSEQ multiplex PCR. The data show about 73,000 clones, more than 85% seen once. This clone was detected a few times. The material sequenced was PBMCs. This clonotype was obtained from a human donor in good health. Some clones in this sample may be carry-over from other donors' samples. This rearrangement joins TRBV7-9 to TRBJ2-7; TRBD2 matches 9 bases. CDR3 sequence reads: CASSLPTAGGSSYEQYF. CDR3 nucleotide sequence: TGTGCCAGCAGCTTACCGACCGCGGGAGGGAGCTCCTACGAGCAGTACTTC.